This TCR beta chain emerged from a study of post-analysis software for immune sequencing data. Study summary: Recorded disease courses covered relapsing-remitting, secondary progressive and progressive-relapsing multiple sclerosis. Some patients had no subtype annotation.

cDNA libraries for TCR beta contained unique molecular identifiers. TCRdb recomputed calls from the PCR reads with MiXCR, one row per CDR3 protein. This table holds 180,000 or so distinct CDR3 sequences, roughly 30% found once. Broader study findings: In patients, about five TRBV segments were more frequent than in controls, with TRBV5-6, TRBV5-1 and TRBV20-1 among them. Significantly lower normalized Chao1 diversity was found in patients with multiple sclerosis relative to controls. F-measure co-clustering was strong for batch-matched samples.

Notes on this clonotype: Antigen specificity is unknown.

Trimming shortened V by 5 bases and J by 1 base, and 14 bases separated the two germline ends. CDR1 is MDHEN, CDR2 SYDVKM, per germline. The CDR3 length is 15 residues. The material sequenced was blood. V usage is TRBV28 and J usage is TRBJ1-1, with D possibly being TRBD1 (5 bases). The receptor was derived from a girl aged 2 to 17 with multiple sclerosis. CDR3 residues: CASSTMGGRNTEAFF. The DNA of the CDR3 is TGTGCCAGCAGTACGATGGGGGGTCGGAACACTGAAGCTTTCTTT.